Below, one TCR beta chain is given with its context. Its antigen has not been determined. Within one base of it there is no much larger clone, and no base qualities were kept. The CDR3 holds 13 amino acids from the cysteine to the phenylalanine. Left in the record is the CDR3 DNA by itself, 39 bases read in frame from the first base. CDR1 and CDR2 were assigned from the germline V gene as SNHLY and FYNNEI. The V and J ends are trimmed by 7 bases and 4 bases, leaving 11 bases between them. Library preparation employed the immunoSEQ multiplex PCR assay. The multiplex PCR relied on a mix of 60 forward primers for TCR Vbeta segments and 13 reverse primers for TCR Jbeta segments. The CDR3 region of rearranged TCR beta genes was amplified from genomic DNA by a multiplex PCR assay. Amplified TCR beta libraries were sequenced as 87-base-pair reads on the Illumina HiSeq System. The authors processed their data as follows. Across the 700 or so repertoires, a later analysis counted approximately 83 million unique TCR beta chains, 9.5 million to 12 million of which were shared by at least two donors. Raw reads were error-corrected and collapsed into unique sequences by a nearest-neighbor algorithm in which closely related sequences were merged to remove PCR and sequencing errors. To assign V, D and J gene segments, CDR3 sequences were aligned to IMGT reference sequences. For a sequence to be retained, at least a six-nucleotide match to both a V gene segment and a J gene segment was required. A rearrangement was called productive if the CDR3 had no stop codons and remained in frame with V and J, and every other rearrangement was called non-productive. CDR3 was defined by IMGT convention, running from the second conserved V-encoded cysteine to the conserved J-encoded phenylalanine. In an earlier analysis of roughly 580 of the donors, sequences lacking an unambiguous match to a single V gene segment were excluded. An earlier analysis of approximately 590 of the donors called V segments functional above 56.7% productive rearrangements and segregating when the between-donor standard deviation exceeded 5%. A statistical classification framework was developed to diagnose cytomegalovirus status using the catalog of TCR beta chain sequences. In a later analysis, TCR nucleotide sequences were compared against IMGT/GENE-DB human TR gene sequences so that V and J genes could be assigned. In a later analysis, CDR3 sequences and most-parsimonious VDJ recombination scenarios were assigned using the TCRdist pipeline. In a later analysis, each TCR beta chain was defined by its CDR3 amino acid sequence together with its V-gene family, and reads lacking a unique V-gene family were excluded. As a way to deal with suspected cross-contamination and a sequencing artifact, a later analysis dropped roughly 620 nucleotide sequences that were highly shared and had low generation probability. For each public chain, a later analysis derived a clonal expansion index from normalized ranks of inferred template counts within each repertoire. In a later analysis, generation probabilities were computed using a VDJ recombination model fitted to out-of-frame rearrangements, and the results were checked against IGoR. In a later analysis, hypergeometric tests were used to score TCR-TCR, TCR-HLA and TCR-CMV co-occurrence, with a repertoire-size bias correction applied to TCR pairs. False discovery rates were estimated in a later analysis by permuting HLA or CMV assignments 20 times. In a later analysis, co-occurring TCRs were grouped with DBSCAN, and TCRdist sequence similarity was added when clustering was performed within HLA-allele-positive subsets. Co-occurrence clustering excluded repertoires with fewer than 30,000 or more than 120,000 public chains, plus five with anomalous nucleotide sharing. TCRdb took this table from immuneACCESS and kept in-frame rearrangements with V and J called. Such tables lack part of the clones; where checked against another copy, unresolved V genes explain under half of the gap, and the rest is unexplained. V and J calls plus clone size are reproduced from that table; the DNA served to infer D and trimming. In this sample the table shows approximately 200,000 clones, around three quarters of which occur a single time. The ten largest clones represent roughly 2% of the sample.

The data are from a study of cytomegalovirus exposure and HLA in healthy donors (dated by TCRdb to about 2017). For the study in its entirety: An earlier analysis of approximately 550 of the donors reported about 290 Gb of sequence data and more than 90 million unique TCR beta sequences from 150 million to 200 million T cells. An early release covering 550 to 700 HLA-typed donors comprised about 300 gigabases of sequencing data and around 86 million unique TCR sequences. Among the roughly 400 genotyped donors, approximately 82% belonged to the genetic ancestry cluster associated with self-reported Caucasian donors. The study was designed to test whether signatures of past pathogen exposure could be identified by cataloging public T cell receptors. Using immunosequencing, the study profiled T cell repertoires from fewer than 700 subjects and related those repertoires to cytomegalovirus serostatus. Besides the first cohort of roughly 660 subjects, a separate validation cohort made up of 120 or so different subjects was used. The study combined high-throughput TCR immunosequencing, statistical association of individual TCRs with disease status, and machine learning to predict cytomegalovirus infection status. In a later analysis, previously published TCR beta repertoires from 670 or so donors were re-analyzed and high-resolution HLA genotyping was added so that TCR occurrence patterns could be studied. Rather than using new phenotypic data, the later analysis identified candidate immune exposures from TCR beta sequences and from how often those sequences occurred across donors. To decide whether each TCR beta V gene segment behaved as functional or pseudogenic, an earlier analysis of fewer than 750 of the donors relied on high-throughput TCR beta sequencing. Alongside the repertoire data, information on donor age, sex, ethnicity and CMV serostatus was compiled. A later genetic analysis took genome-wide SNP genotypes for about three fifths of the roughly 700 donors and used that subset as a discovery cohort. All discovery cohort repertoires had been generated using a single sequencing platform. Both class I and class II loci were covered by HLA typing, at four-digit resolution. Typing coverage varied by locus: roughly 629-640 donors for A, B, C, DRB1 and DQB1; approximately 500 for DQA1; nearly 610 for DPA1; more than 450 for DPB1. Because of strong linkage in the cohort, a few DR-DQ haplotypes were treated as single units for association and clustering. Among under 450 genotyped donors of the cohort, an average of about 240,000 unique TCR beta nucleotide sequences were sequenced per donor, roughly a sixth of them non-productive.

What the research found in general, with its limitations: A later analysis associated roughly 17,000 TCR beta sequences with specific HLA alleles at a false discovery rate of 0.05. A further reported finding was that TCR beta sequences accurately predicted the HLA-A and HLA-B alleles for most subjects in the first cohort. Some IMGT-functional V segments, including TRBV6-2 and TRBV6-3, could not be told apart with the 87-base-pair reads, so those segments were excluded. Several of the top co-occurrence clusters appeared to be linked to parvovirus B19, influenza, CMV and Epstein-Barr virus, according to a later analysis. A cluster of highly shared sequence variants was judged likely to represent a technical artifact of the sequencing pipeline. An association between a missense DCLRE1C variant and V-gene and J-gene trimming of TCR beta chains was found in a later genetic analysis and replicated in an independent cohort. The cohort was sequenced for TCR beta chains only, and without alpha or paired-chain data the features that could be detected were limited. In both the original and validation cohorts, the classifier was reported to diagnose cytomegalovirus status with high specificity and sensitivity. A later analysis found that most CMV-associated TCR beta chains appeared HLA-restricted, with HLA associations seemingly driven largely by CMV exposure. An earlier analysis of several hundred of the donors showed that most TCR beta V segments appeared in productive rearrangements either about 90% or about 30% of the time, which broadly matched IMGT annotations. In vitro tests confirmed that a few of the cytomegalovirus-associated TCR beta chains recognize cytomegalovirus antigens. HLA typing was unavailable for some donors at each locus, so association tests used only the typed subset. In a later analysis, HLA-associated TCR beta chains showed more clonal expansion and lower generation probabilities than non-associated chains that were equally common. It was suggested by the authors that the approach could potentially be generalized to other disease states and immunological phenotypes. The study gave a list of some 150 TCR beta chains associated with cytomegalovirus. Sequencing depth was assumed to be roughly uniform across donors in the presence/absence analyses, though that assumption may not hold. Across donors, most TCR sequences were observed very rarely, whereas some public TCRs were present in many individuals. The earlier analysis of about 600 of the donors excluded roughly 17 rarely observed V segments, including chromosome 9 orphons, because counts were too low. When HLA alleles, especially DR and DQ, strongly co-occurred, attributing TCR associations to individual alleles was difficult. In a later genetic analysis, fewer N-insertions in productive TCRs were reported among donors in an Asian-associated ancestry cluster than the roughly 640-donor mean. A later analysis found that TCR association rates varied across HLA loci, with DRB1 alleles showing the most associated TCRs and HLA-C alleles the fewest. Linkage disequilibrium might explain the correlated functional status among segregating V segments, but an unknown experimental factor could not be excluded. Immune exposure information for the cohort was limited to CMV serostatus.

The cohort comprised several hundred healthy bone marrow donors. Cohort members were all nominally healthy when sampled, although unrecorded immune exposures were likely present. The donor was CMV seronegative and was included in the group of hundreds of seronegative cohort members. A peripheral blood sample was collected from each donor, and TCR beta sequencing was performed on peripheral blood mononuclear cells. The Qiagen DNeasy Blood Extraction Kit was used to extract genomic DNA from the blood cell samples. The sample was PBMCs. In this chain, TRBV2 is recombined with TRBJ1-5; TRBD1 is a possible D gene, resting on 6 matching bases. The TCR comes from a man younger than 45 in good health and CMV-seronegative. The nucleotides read TGTGCCAGCACCCGGACAGCGAATCAGCCCCAGCATTTT. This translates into CASTRTANQPQHF.